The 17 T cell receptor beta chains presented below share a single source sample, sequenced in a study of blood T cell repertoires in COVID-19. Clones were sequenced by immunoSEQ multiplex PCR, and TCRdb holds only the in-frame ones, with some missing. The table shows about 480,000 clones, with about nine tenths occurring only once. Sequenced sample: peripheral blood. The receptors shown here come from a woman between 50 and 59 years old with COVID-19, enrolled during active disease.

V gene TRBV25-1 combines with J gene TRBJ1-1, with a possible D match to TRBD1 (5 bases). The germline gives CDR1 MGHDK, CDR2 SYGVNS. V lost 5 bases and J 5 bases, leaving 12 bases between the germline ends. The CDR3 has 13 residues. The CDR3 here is CASSSRGWTEAFF. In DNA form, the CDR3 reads TGTGCCAGCAGTTCAAGGGGCTGGACTGAAGCTTTCTTT.

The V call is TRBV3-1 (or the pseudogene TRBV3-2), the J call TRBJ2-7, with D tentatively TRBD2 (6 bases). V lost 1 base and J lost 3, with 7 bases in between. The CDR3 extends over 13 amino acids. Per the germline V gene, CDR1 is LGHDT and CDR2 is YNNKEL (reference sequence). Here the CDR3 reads CASSQVEGYEQYF. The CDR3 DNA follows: TGTGCCAGCAGCCAAGTGGAGGGCTACGAGCAGTACTTC.

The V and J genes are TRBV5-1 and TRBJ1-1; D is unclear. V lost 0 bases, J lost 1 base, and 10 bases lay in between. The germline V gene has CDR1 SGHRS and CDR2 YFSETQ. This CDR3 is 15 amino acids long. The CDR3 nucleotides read TGCGCCAGCAGCTTGGCTTCTCCGGGGAACACTGAAGCTTTCTTT. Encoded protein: CASSLASPGNTEAFF.

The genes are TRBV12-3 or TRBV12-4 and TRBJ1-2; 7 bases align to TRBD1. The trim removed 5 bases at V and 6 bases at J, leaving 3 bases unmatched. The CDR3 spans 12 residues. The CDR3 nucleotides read TGTGCCAGCAGTAAAGGACAGGATGGCTACACCTTC. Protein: CASSKGQDGYTF.

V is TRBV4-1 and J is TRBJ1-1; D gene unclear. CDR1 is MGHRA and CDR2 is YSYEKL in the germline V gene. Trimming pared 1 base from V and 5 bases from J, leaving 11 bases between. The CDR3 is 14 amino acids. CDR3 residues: CASSQVGVRTEAFF. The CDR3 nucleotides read TGCGCCAGCAGCCAAGTCGGAGTAAGGACTGAAGCTTTCTTT.

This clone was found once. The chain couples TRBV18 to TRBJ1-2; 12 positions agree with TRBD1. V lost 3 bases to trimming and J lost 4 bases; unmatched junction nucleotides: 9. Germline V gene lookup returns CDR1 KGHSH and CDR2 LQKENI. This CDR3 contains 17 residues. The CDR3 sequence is CASSPSSGTGGGYGYTF. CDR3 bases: TGTGCCAGCTCACCTTCCTCCGGGACAGGGGGCGGCTATGGCTACACCTTC. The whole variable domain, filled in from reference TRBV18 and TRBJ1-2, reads NAGVMQNPRHLVRRRGQEARLRCSPMKGHSHVYWYRQLPEEGLKFMVYLQKENIIDESGMPKERFSAEFPKEGPSILRIQQVVRGDSAAYFCASSPSSGTGGGYGYTFGSGTRLTVV.

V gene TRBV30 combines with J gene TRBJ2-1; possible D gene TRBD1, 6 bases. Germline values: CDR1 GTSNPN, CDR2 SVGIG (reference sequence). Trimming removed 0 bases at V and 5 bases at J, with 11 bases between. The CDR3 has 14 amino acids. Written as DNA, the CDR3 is TGTGCCTGGAGTGTACTGGGGGCGAACAATGAGCAGTTCTTC. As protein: CAWSVLGANNEQFF. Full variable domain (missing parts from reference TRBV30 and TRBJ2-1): SQTIHQWPATLVQPVGSPLSLECTVEGTSNPNLYWYRQAAGRGLQLLFYSVGIGQISSEVPQNLSASRPQDRQFILSSKKLLLSDSGFYLCAWSVLGANNEQFFGPGTRLTVL.

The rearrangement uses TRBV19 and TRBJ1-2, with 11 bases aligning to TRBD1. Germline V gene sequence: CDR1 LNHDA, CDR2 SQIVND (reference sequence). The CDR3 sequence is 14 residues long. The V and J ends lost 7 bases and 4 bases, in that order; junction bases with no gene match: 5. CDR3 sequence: CASTGDRGGYGYTF. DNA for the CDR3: TGTGCCAGTACCGGGGACAGGGGGGGCTATGGCTACACCTTC. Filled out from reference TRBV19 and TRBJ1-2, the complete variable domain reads DGGITQSPKYLFRKEGQNVTLSCEQNLNHDAMYWYRQDPGQGLRLIYYSQIVNDFQKGDIAEGYSVSREKKESFPLTVTSAQKNPTAFYLCASTGDRGGYGYTFGSGTRLTVV.

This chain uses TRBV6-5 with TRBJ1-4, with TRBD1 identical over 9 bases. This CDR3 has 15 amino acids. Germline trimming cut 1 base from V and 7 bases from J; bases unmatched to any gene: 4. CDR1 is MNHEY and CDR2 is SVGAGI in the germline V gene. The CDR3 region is CASSYLGQGSEKLFF. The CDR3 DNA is TGTGCCAGCAGTTACTTGGGACAGGGAAGTGAAAAACTGTTTTTT.

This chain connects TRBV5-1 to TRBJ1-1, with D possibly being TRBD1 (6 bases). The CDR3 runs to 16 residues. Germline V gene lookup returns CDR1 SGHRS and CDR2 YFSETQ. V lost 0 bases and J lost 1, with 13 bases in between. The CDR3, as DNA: TGCGCCAGCAGCTTGGTGTGGGCAGGGGCGAACACTGAAGCTTTCTTT. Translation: CASSLVWAGANTEAFF. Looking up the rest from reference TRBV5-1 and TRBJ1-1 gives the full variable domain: KAGVTQTPRYLIKTRGQQVTLSCSPISGHRSVSWYQQTPGQGLQFLFEYFSETQRNKGNFPGRFSGRQFSNSRSEMNVSTLELGDSALYLCASSLVWAGANTEAFFGQGTRLTVV.

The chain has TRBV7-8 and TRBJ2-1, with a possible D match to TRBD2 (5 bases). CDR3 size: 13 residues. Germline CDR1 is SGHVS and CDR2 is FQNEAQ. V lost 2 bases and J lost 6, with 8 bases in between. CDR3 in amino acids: CASSLHRGNEQFF. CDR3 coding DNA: TGTGCCAGCAGCTTACATCGGGGCAATGAGCAGTTCTTC.

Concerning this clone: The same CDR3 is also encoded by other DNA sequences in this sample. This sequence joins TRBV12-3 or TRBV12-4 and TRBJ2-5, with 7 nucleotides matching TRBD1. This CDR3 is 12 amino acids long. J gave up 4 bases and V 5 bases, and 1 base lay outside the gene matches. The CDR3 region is CASSPGGETQYF. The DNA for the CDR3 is TGTGCCAGCAGTCCAGGGGGAGAGACCCAGTACTTC.

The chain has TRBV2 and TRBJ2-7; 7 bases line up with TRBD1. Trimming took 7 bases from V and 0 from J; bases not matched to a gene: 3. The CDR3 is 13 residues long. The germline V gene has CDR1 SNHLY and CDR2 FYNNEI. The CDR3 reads CASTGTASYEQYF. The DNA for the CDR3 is TGTGCCAGCACCGGGACAGCCTCCTACGAGCAGTACTTC. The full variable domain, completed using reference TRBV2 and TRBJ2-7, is EPEVTQTPSHQVTQMGQEVILRCVPISNHLYFYWYRQILGQKVEFLVSFYNNEISEKSEIFDDQFSVERPDGSNFTLKIRSTKLEDSAMYFCASTGTASYEQYFGPGTRLTVT.

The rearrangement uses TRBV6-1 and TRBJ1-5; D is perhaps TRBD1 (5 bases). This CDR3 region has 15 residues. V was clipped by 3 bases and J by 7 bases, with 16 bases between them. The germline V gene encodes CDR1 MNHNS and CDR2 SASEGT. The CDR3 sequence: CASSDSGGVRQPQHF. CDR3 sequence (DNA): TGTGCCAGCAGTGATTCGGGGGGTGTGAGGCAGCCCCAGCATTTT.

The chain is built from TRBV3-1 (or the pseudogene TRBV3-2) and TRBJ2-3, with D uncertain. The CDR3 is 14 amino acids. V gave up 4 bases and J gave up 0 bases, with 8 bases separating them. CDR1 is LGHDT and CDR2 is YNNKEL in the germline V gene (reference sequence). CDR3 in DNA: TGTGCCAGCAGCCCAACCACTAGCACAGATACGCAGTATTTT. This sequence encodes CASSPTTSTDTQYF.

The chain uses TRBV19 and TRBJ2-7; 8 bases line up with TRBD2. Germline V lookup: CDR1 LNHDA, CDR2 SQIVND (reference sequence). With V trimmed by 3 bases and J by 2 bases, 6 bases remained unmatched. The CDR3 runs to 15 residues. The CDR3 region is CASSIKRGSPYEQYF. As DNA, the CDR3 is TGTGCCAGTAGTATTAAGCGGGGGAGTCCCTACGAGCAGTACTTC. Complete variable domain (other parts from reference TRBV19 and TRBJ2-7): DGGITQSPKYLFRKEGQNVTLSCEQNLNHDAMYWYRQDPGQGLRLIYYSQIVNDFQKGDIAEGYSVSREKKESFPLTVTSAQKNPTAFYLCASSIKRGSPYEQYFGPGTRLTVT.

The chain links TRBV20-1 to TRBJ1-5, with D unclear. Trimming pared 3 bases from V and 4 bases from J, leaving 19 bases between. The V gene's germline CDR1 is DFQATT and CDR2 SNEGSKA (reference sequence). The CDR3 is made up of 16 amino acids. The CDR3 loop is CSASYGLPIANQPQHF. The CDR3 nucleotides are TGCAGTGCTAGTTATGGACTTCCCATAGCAAATCAGCCCCAGCATTTT.